The source of this T cell receptor beta chain is a study of high-grade serous ovarian cancer treatment subgroups. Study findings and constraints: TCR clonal relatedness correlated positively with neoantigen level.

The tumor samples were collected prior to definitive surgery or chemotherapy. Data came from immunoSEQ multiplex PCR; TCRdb stores just in-frame clones and leaves some out. The sample yields about 10,000 clones, 83% seen once. A remark on this clone: As yet, its antigen is unknown.

Sequenced sample: tumor tissue. The clonotype was recovered from a human donor with high-grade serous ovarian cancer.

CDR3 DNA: TGTGCCAGCAGCTTGGGGGACCCCTCCTACGAGCAGTACTTC. As protein: CASSLGDPSYEQYF. The J gene is TRBJ2-7, the V gene TRBV7-9; D assignment may be TRBD1 or TRBD2 (5 bases each). The CDR3 runs to 14 residues. Trimming left V 3 bases short and J 0 bases short, with 9 bases between. Looked up from germline, CDR1 is SEHNR and CDR2 is FQNEAQ (reference sequence).